This TCR beta chain was recorded in a study of blood T cell repertoires in COVID-19. Study in general: Sources were T cells, B-cell-depleted T cells, or PBMCs; the material itself was cDNA or gDNA.

Cohort assignment relied on participant-reported clinical history. The junction had 4 bases not matched to a gene; V was cut back by 3 bases and J by 7 bases. CDR1 and CDR2 (germline): SGHNT, YYREEE (reference sequence). The length of the CDR3 is 14 residues. Profiling relied on immunoSEQ multiplex PCR, and the TCRdb table lists in-frame clones only, not all of them. The profile covers 250,000 or so clones, with 80% to 90% appearing a single time and roughly 4.3% taken by the ten largest. The chain links TRBV5-4 to TRBJ2-1, with TRBD2 identical over 10 bases. Sequenced material: PBMCs or T cells enriched from blood (not recorded which). The source of this sequence is a woman in her twenties or thirties with acute COVID-19. The CDR3 DNA reads TGTGCCAGCAGCTCTGGACTAGCGGCTAATGAGCAGTTCTTC. This encodes CASSSGLAANEQFF.